The rows below give T cell receptor beta chains drawn from one sample of a study of OX40 agonist ivuxolimab in advanced cancers. Libraries were prepared by immunoSEQ multiplex PCR; TCRdb keeps only in-frame clonotypes and omits some of them. The sample holds about 73,000 clones, about 90% seen once. The specimen was CD4+ or CD8+ T cells sorted from blood, collected in a trial of the OX40 agonist ivuxolimab. These receptors all come from an adult with an advanced solid tumor such as melanoma, head and neck, liver or kidney cancer. The conserved cysteine and the conserved F or W are not part of the CDR3 here.

V gene | CDR3 protein
TRBV11-2 | ASSLVLTGELF
TRBV28 | ASSSAGGSSYGYT
TRBV11-3 | ASSFHSGRLRDTQY
TRBV18 | ASSQVPRTSGGAGQY
TRBV6-4 | ASSPGPEETQY
TRBV7-2 | ASRRDRLNEQF
TRBV6-5 | ASSVRGRETQY
TRBV5-1 | ASSLAGGGVQETQY
TRBV4-1 | ASSPGLARETQY
TRBV2 | ASSGGVSYGYT
TRBV19 | ASSIGGLASGSFYEQF
TRBV7-9 | ASSLAGSVEQY
TRBV9 | ASSPGGWDEQY
TRBV6-4 | ASSEVGGETDTQY
TRBV12-5 | ASGLKVGETQY
TRBV30 | AWRDLETQY
TRBV7-3 | ASSPGPNYGYT
TRBV4-2 | ASSQGDSRPETQY
TRBV19 | ASMTWTGLKYEQY
TRBV5-8 | ASSHLTTANTGELF
TRBV6-5 | ASRSGRGGEKLF
TRBV2 | ASTRGENTEAF
TRBV10-3 | AISVVTPHEQY
TRBV18 | ASRGTGGETQY
TRBV7-8 | ASSPPGEGYGYT
TRBV11-3 | ASSLDLGLAGTGELF
TRBV7-3 | ASSPRGGDTQY
TRBV30 | AWSRGTGRTDTQY
TRBV7-8 | ASSVQGPSYGYT
TRBV6-1 | ASSESPGNTIY
TRBV30 | AWSPRGGWAF
TRBV4-1 | ASSQTDRGRYEQY
TRBV9 | ASSVGDGTEAF
TRBV10-1 | ASSGTIVDGEQY
TRBV14 | ASSQHKEMDEKLF
TRBV7-9 | ASSPTNSYEQY
TRBV4-1 | ASSQDGETASNTEAF